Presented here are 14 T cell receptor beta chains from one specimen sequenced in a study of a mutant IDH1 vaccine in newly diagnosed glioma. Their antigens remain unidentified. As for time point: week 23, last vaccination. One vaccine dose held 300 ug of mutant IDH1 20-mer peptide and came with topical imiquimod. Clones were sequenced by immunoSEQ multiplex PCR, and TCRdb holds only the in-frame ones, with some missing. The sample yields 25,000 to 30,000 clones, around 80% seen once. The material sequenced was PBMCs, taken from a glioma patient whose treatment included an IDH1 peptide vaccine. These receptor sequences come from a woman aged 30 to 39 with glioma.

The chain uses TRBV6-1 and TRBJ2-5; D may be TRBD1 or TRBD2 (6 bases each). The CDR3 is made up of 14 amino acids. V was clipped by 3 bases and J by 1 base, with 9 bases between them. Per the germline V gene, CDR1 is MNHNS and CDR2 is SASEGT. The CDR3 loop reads CASSEGGSQETQYF. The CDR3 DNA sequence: TGTGCCAGCAGTGAGGGGGGCTCCCAAGAGACCCAGTACTTC.

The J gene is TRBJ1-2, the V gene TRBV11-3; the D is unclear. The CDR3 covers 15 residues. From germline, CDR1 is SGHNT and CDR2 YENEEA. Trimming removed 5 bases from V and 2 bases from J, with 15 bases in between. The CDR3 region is CASSPRWAGNYGYTF. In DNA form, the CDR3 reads TGTGCCAGCAGCCCACGGTGGGCGGGAAACTATGGCTACACCTTC.

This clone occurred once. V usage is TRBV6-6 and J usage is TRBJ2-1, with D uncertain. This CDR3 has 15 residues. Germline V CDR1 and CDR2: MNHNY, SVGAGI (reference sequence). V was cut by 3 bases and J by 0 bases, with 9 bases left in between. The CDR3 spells CASSYGRSSYNEQFF. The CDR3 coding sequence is TGTGCCAGCAGTTATGGACGGAGCTCCTACAATGAGCAGTTCTTC.

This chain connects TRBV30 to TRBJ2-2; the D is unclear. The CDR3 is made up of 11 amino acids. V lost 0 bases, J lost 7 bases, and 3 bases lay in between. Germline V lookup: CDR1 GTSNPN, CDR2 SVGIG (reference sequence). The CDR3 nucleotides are TGTGCCTGGAGTGTTCTCGGGGAGCTGTTTTTT. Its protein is CAWSVLGELFF.

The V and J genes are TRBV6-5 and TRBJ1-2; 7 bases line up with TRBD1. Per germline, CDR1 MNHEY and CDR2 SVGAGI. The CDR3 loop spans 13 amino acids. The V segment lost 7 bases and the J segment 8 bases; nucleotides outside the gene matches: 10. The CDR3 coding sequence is TGTGCCAGCACCTACGGAGGGGGCAGGGGCTACACCTTC. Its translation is CASTYGGGRGYTF.

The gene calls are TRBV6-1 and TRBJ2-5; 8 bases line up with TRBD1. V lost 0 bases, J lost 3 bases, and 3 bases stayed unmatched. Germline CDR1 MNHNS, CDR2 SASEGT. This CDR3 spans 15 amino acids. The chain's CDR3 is CASSEARTGKETQYF. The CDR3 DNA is TGTGCCAGCAGTGAAGCGAGGACAGGGAAAGAGACCCAGTACTTC.

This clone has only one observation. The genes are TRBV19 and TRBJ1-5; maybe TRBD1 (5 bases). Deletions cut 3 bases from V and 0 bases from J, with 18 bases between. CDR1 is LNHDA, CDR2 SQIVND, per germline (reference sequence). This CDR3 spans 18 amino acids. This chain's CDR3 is CASSISLQGVYSNQPQHF. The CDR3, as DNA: TGTGCCAGTAGTATTTCCCTCCAGGGCGTCTATAGCAATCAGCCCCAGCATTTT. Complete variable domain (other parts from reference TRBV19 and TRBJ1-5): DGGITQSPKYLFRKEGQNVTLSCEQNLNHDAMYWYRQDPGQGLRLIYYSQIVNDFQKGDIAEGYSVSREKKESFPLTVTSAQKNPTAFYLCASSISLQGVYSNQPQHFGDGTRLSIL.

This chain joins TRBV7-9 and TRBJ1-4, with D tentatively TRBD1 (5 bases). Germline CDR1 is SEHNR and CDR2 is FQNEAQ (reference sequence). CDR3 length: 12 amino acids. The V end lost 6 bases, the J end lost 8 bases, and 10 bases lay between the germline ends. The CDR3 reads CASRQGGEKLFF. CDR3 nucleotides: TGTGCCAGCAGGCAGGGTGGAGAAAAACTGTTTTTT.

The CDR3 loop is CASSYSSSDEQFF. The CDR3, as DNA: TGTGCCAGCAGTTACTCTTCTAGCGATGAGCAGTTCTTC. This chain links TRBV6-5 with TRBJ2-1, with a possible D match to TRBD2 (6 bases). Germline lookup yields CDR1 MNHEY and CDR2 SVGAGI. The CDR3 runs to 13 residues. Trimming took off 0 bases at V and 8 bases at J, with 8 bases between the two ends.

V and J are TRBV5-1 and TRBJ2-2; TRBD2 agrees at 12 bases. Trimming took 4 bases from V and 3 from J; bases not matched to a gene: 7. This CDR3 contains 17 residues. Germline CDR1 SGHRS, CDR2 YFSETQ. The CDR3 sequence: CASSAPGTSGYTGELFF. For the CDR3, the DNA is TGCGCCAGCAGCGCGCCCGGGACTAGCGGGTACACCGGGGAGCTGTTTTTT.

CDR3 DNA sequence: TGTGCCAGCAGCTTAGCCCCACCCACTGAAGCTTTCTTT. Protein: CASSLAPPTEAFF. The chain has TRBV7-8 and TRBJ1-1, with D unclear. Trimming cost V 0 bases and J 4 bases, with 6 bases left between them. CDR3 length: 13 residues. Germline CDR1 and CDR2: SGHVS and FQNEAQ.

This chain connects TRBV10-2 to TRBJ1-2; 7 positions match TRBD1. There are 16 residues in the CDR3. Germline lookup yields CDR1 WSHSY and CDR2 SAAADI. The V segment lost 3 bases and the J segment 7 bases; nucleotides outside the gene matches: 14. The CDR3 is CASSDPLQGRSGGYTF. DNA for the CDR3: TGCGCCAGCAGTGATCCCCTACAGGGGCGGTCGGGTGGCTACACCTTC.

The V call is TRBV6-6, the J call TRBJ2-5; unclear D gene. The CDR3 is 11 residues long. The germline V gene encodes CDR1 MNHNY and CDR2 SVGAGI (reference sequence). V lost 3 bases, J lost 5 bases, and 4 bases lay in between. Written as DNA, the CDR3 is TGTGCCAGCAGTTATAGGGAGACCCAGTACTTC. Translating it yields CASSYRETQYF.

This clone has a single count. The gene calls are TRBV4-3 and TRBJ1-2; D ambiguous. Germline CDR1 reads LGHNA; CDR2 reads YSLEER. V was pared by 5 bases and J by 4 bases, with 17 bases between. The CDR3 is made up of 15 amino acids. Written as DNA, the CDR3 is TGCGCCAGCAGCGTTTCAATCGACCCCCTCTATGGCTACACCTTC. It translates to CASSVSIDPLYGYTF.